These 11 T cell receptor beta chains share one sample of origin, sequenced in a study of T cells after yellow fever vaccination. TCRdb reprocessed the 5' RACE reads via MiXCR and lists one record per CDR3 protein. The table lists about 510,000 distinct CDR3 sequences, 21% of them singletons, with about 16% in the top ten. The source was PBMCs, collected less than 25 days after the first yellow fever vaccination. These receptors were obtained from a man between 18 and 35 years old who received the YFV17D yellow fever vaccine.

The chain joins TRBV4-2 to TRBJ1-6, with D unclear. The germline V and J ends were trimmed by 0 bases and 9 bases, with 9 bases remaining between them. The CDR3 runs 14 residues. Germline values: CDR1 LGHNA, CDR2 YNFKEQ. The CDR3 region is CASSQEAASSPLHF. CDR3 DNA: TGTGCCAGCAGCCAAGAAGCGGCGAGTTCACCCCTCCACTTT.

This clonotype was seen a few times. This chain joins TRBV4-2 and TRBJ2-3; 9 bases are shared with TRBD2. The V segment lost 4 bases and the J segment 0 bases; nucleotides outside the gene matches: 11. This CDR3 contains 18 residues. Looked up from germline, CDR1 is LGHNA and CDR2 is YNFKEQ. CDR3 residues: CASSLSAGGPASTDTQYF. CDR3 nucleotides: TGTGCCAGCAGCCTAAGCGCGGGGGGGCCAGCTAGCACAGATACGCAGTATTTT.

The V call is TRBV25-1, the J call TRBJ2-2, with 10 bases that match TRBD2. The J segment lost 13 bases and the V segment lost 5 bases, leaving 16 bases of the junction unmatched. The CDR3 has 16 amino acids. The germline CDR1 and CDR2 sequences are MGHDK and SYGVNS. The DNA for the CDR3 is TGTGCCAGCAGTAAGCCGGGACTAGCGCCCCAGGGCGGGCTGTTTTTT. The encoded protein is CASSKPGLAPQGGLFF.

V usage is TRBV14 and J usage is TRBJ2-1; TRBD1 is a possible D gene (5 bases). The CDR3 has 12 residues. CDR1 and CDR2 from the germline V gene are SGHDN and FVKESK. Trimming left V 8 bases short and J 3 bases short, with 8 bases between. As DNA, the CDR3 is TGTGCCAGCGGGGCAGTCTACAATGAGCAGTTCTTC. It translates to CASGAVYNEQFF.

The CDR3 nucleotides are TGCGCCAGCAGCTACCAGGGGGCGATTAACACTGAAGCTTTCTTT. It yields the protein CASSYQGAINTEAFF. The chain uses TRBV5-1 and TRBJ1-1; 8 positions match TRBD1. CDR1 SGHRS and CDR2 YFSETQ come from the germline V gene. The CDR3 contains 15 residues. Trimming took 3 bases from V and 2 from J; bases not matched to a gene: 6.

This chain uses TRBV11-2 with TRBJ2-3, with TRBD2 identical over 11 bases. Per germline, CDR1 SGHAT and CDR2 FQNNGV. This CDR3 has 19 residues. V was clipped by 5 bases and J by 1 base; unmatched bases: 14. The DNA of the CDR3 is TGTGCCAGCAGCCGCAGGACTAGCGGGCCCACTACGGGCACAGATACGCAGTATTTT. Translated: CASSRRTSGPTTGTDTQYF.

The chain employs TRBV12-3 or TRBV12-4 and TRBJ1-1; maybe TRBD1 (6 bases). The CDR3 consists of 11 residues. V was cut by 8 bases and J by 7 bases, with 11 bases left in between. The CDR3 coding sequence is TGTGCCAGCGGGGAGGGGGATGAAGCTTTCTTT. Its translation is CASGEGDEAFF.

This clonotype was found many times. The chain links TRBV7-2 to TRBJ2-5; D is uncertain. This CDR3 has 12 residues. V was pared by 4 bases and J by 2 bases, with 5 bases between. Germline CDR1 reads SGHTA; CDR2 reads FQGNSA. The CDR3 DNA follows: TGTGCCAGCAGCTGGGGACAAGAGACCCAGTACTTC. Its translation is CASSWGQETQYF. The whole variable domain, remainder taken from reference TRBV7-2 and TRBJ2-5, is GAGVSQSPSNKVTEKGKDVELRCDPISGHTALYWYRQSLGQGLEFLIYFQGNSAPDKSGLPSDRFSAERTGGSVSTLTIQRTQQEDSAVYLCASSWGQETQYFGPGTRLLVL.

This clonotype was seen repeatedly, ten times or more. This chain joins TRBV23-1 and TRBJ2-3; 8 positions agree with TRBD1. TRBV23-1 counts as an open reading frame of uncertain function. J was trimmed by 3 bases and V by 4 bases; bases with no gene match: 3. There are 14 residues in the CDR3. CDR3 amino acids: CASSPQGATDTQYF. DNA of the CDR3: TGCGCCAGCAGTCCCCAGGGGGCAACAGATACGCAGTATTTT.

This clonotype has a handful of counts. The chain is built from TRBV5-1 and TRBJ1-6; 7 bases are a match to TRBD1. The CDR3 contains 15 residues. CDR1 and CDR2 (germline): SGHRS, YFSETQ. V lost 4 bases to trimming and J lost 3 bases; unmatched junction nucleotides: 4. CDR3 coding DNA: TGCGCCAGCAGCATGGACAGGAACTATAATTCACCCCTCCACTTT. Encoded protein: CASSMDRNYNSPLHF.

The sample holds a few counts of this clonotype. The J gene is TRBJ2-1, the V gene TRBV7-9, with D maybe TRBD2 (5 bases). Trimming removed 5 bases at V and 9 bases at J, with 14 bases between. The CDR3 length is 13 residues. CDR1 SEHNR and CDR2 FQNEAQ come from the germline V gene (reference sequence). CDR3 loop: CASSRDDVGEQFF. CDR3 in DNA: TGTGCCAGCAGCCGGGATGATGTAGGTGAGCAGTTCTTC.